Sequencing of this T cell receptor (beta chain) was carried out in a study of blood T cell repertoires in COVID-19. The repertoire was sequenced with immunoSEQ multiplex PCR; TCRdb's copy has only in-frame clones and lacks some. The sample lists about 74,000 clones, roughly 90% seen once, with about 2.9% in the top ten. The CDR3 length is 14 residues. This TCR was sampled from a man between 65 and 85 years old with active or convalescent COVID-19. This rearrangement joins TRBV21-1 to TRBJ2-3; whether TRBD1, the table's D call, matches the DNA was not checked. TRBV21-1 is assigned pseudogene status. Sequenced material: peripheral blood. The CDR3 nucleotides read TGTGCCAGCGGCCTAAAATGGGGGCGTCGGGGGCAGTATTTT. Translating it yields CASGLKWGRRGQYF.